The T cell receptor (beta chain) under discussion was sequenced for a study of identical twins. Study-level results: Insertions were fewer in abundant cord blood beta clonotypes, whereas memory repertoires showed none of this pattern. Modelling approaches yielded underestimates of out-of-frame TCR alpha sharing between monozygotic twins. Partly confounded zero-insertion analyses could result from invariant MAIT and iNKT cells.

Germline-derived CDR1 and CDR2 are SGHVS and FNYEAQ. The V end lost 1 base, the J end lost 7 bases, and 12 bases lay between the germline ends. The CDR3 is made up of 14 amino acids. Concerning this clonotype itself: Its antigen is not known.

TCRdb used MiXCR to reprocess the 5' RACE reads, holding one entry per CDR3 protein. This sample carries roughly 290,000 distinct CDR3 sequences, roughly 9.7% of them seen once, and the ten largest clones take approximately 7%. The same specimen was also included in a second study, on yellow fever vaccine responses in identical twins. That publication notes: Reported findings indicate that twins' vaccine T cell responses seemed partially convergent, partially personalized.

The V and J genes are TRBV7-6 and TRBJ2-3; D call uncertain. This receptor was taken from a woman younger than 35 in good health. Sequences were obtained from CD8+ T cells sorted from blood. CDR3 in DNA: TGTGCCAGCAGCTTAGGACCGCTTACTAATACGCAGTATTTT. It codes for CASSLGPLTNTQYF.